This TCR beta chain was sequenced for a study of beta chain features in type 1 diabetes. Overall study findings and caveats: Moderately but significantly shorter TCRB CDR3s were found in Type 1 diabetes patients in all four CD4+ subsets.

Expressed TCRB transcripts got sequenced, as all isolated RNA was reverse transcribed. Clones were sequenced by immunoSEQ multiplex PCR, and TCRdb holds only the in-frame ones, with some missing. The table includes some 330,000 clones, roughly 12% detected once. This clone turned up a few times. Antigen specificity is unknown. The CDR3 has 14 amino acids. V lost 6 bases, J lost 7 bases, and 15 bases lay in between. Germline values: CDR1 MGHDK, CDR2 SYGVNS. This clonotype originated in a woman aged 18-29 years with type 1 diabetes. The chain joins TRBV25-1 to TRBJ2-2; D ambiguous. Specimen: naive CD4+ T cells from blood. Here the CDR3 reads CASSLPGESGELFF. DNA for the CDR3: TGTGCCAGCAGCCTCCCGGGTGAGAGCGGGGAGCTGTTTTTT. The whole variable domain, remainder taken from reference TRBV25-1 and TRBJ2-2, is EADIYQTPRYLVIGTGKKITLECSQTMGHDKMYWYQQDPGMELHLIHYSYGVNSTEKGDLSSESTVSRIRTEHFPLTLESARPSHTSQYLCASSLPGESGELFFGEGSRLTVL.